This T cell receptor beta chain is drawn from a study of Ad26.COV2.S vaccination and SARS-CoV-2 variants. The assay was immunoSEQ multiplex PCR, and TCRdb's table has in-frame clones only and misses some. The repertoire consists of approximately 410,000 clones, with around 92% occurring once and the leading ten covering 1.5% to 2%. V dropped 1 base and J dropped 5 bases, with 12 bases sitting between them. This CDR3 is built from 13 residues. Germline-derived CDR1 and CDR2 are SQVTM and ANQGSEA. Indicated treatment: around 19 received Ad26.COV2.S at low or high dose, single or two shots; 5 received placebo; per-sample allocation not given. Day 63 after the first vaccine or placebo injection was the time point for sampling.

This material consisted of peripheral blood, taken in a trial of Ad26.COV2.S vaccine versus placebo. This clonotype was sampled from a person between 18 and 65 years old who received the Ad26.COV2.S COVID-19 vaccine or a placebo. The chain is built from TRBV29-1 and TRBJ2-7; D tentatively reads TRBD1 or TRBD2 (5 bases each). In DNA, the CDR3 is TGCAGCGTTGAAGGGCAGGGACCCCACGAGCAGTACTTC. It encodes CSVEGQGPHEQYF.